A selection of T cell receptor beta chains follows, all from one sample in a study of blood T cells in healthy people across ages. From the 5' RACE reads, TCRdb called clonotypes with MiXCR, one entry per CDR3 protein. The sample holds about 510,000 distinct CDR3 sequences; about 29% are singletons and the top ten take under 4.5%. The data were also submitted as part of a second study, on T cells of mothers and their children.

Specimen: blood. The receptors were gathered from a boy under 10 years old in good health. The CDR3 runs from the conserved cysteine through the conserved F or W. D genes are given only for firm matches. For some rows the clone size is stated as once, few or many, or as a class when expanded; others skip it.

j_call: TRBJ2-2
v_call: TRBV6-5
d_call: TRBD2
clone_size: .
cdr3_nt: TGTGCCAGCAGTTTTTCTAGCGGGAGAACGAACACCGGGGAGCTGTTTTTT
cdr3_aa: CASSFSSGRTNTGELFF

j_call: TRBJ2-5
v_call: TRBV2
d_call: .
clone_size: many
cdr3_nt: TGTGCCAGCAGTGAAGCAAGGGGGGAGACCCAGTACTTC
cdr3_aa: CASSEARGETQYF

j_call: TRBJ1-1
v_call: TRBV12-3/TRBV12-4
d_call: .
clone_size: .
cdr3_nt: TGTGCCAGCAGCCTACGGACCCCTACTGAAGCTTTCTTT
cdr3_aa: CASSLRTPTEAFF

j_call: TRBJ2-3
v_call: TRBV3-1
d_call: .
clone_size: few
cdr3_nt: TGTGCCAGCAGCCCTTCGACCCGCCCTGATACGCAGTATTTT
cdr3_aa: CASSPSTRPDTQYF

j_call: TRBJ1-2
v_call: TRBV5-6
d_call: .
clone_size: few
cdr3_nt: TGTGCCAGCAGCTTGGGTGCCGTAATGAGTAACTATGGCTACACCTTC
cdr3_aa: CASSLGAVMSNYGYTF

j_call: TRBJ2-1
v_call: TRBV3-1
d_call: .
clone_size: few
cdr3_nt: TGTGCCAGCAGCCCGGCGGGACAGAAAAATGAGCAGTTCTTC
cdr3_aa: CASSPAGQKNEQFF

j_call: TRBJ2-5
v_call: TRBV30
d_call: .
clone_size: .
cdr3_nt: TGTGCCTGGAGTGTACCTGGGTACCAAGAGACCCAGTACTTC
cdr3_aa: CAWSVPGYQETQYF

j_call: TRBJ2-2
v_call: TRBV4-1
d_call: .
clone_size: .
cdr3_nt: TGCGCCAGCAGAGCACAGGTTTCGGTGACGAACACCGGGGAGCTGTTTTTT
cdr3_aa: CASRAQVSVTNTGELFF

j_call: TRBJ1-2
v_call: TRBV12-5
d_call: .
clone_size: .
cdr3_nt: TGTGCTAGTGGCCCTGATGGGGATGGCTACACCTTC
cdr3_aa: CASGPDGDGYTF

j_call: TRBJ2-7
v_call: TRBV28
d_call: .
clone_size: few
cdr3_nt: TGTGCCAGCAGTTTATCGTTAACGGGAAGTTACGAGCAGTACTTC
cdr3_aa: CASSLSLTGSYEQYF

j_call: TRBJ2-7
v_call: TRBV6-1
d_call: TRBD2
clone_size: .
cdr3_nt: TGTGCCAGCAGCCGTTACGGGTCGAGCGGGAGTTCAGACGAGCAGTACTTC
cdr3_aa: CASSRYGSSGSSDEQYF

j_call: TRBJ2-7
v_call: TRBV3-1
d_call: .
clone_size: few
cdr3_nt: TGTGCCAGCAGCCAAGTTTCCTCGGCGTTCGAGCAGTACTTC
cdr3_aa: CASSQVSSAFEQYF

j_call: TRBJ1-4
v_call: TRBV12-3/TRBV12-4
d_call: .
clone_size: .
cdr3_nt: TGTGCCAGCAGCCCCCGGCCTGGGGGTAATGAAAAACTGTTTTTT
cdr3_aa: CASSPRPGGNEKLFF

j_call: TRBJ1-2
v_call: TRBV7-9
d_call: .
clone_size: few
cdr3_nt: TGTGCCAGCAGTACTACGGGGGTCTATGGCTACACCTTC
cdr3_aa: CASSTTGVYGYTF

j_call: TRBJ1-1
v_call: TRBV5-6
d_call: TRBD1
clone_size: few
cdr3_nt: TGTGCCAGCAGCTCGAGGTGGGACAGGGGGCAACTGAACACTGAAGCTTTCTTT
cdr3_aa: CASSSRWDRGQLNTEAFF

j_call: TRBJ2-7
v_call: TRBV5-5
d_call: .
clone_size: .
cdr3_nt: TGTGCCAGCAGCCCGATTAGACAGGTTCTTGACGAGCAGTACTTC
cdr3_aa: CASSPIRQVLDEQYF

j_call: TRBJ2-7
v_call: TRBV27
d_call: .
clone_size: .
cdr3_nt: TGTGCCAGCGGTCAGGTGATAAGCTCCTACGAGCAGTACTTC
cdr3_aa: CASGQVISSYEQYF

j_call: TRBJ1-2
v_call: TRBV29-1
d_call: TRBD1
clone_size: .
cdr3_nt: TGCAGCGTTCTCGACAGGGTGGGGATTAACTATGGCTACACCTTC
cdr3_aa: CSVLDRVGINYGYTF

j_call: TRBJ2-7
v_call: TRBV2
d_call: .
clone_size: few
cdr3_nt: TGTGCCAGCAGTGAACGGAGCGGCCCATCCTACGAGCAGTACTTC
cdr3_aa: CASSERSGPSYEQYF

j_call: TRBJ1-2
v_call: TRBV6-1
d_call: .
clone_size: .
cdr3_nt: TGTGCCAGCAGTACCGTAGGCGGCTACACCTTC
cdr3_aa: CASSTVGGYTF